This TCR beta chain was retrieved from a study of control samples from healthy donors and cancer patients. Produced via immunoSEQ multiplex PCR; TCRdb's table is partial and in-frame only. The sample shows 150,000 to 200,000 clones, around 90% of them seen only once. The source of this sequence is a woman aged 50 to 65 in good health. The source material was blood.

The DNA of the CDR3 is TGTGCCAGCAGCAAAGTCATTCGGGGGCCCTGGTGGGCAGATACGCAGTATTTT. Amino acid sequence: CASSKVIRGPWWADTQYF. The V gene is TRBV21-1, the J gene TRBJ2-3. TRBV21-1 is noted as a pseudogene. CDR3 length equals 18 residues.